The rows below give T cell receptor beta chains drawn from one sample of a study of blood T cells in healthy people across ages. TCRdb used MiXCR to reprocess the 5' RACE reads, holding one entry per CDR3 protein. The profile shows roughly 800,000 distinct CDR3 sequences, 40% to 65% of them singletons. Material: blood. The receptors derive from a man older than 75 in good health. Both conserved end residues are part of each CDR3. D genes are given only for firm matches. Some rows have no size entry. The others give once, few or many, or a class for an expanded clone.

.,TRBJ2-1,few,TRBV29-1,TGCAGCGTTGGCTTACGGCAGGCCCCCGGCAATGAGCAGTTCTTC,CSVGLRQAPGNEQFF
.,TRBJ1-2,once,TRBV27,TGTGCCAGCACCCAAGGGAGGGGCTCTGGCTACACCTTC,CASTQGRGSGYTF
.,TRBJ1-1,.,TRBV7-2,TGTGCCAGCAGCTTAGCTCGGGGCCGAACTCGAGAGCCAGGCACTGAAGCTTTCTTT,CASSLARGRTREPGTEAFF
TRBD1,TRBJ2-1,once,TRBV11-2,TGTGCCAGCAGCTCACGCCCAGGGGGCGTTTATTTCAATGAGCAGTTCTTC,CASSSRPGGVYFNEQFF
TRBD2,TRBJ2-7,few,TRBV20-1,TGCAGTGCTTTGGATAGCGGGAGAACCCACGAGCAGTACTTC,CSALDSGRTHEQYF
.,TRBJ2-7,few,TRBV7-2,TGTGCCAGCAGCTTAGCCGCAGGACCGCCGCACGAGCAGTACTTC,CASSLAAGPPHEQYF
.,TRBJ2-7,many,TRBV29-1,TGCAGCGTGGTGAGGGGGAGAGAGCAGTACTTC,CSVVRGREQYF
.,TRBJ2-1,.,TRBV20-1,TGCAGTGCTAGAGAGGCAGGGAAACATGAGCAGTTCTTC,CSAREAGKHEQFF
.,TRBJ2-5,few,TRBV12-3/TRBV12-4,TGTGCCAGCAGCGTCCTCCGGTTGGGGACCCAGTACTTC,CASSVLRLGTQYF
TRBD2,TRBJ2-2,.,TRBV12-5,TGTGCTAGTGGTTACCCCATGACTAGCGGGAGGGTGAACACCGGGGAGCTGTTTTTT,CASGYPMTSGRVNTGELFF
.,TRBJ2-1,few,TRBV7-9,TGTGCCAGCAGCTTGTTTACAGGGTACAATGAGCAGTTCTTC,CASSLFTGYNEQFF
TRBD2,TRBJ2-1,.,TRBV11-3,TGTGCCAGCAGCTTAGGGGTTAGCGGGAGCTCCTACAATGAGCAGTTCTTC,CASSLGVSGSSYNEQFF
.,TRBJ2-3,.,TRBV25-1,TGTGCCAGCACTCTAGGGAGCACAGATACGCAGTATTTT,CASTLGSTDTQYF
.,TRBJ1-5,once,TRBV30,TGTGCCTGGAGTGTGGGGGTCGGCAATCAGCCCCAGCATTTT,CAWSVGVGNQPQHF
.,TRBJ2-4,.,TRBV7-2,TGTGCCAGCAGCTCTCTGTCTGAACAGCAACAGTACTTC,CASSSLSEQQQYF
TRBD2,TRBJ2-5,.,TRBV6-1,TGTGCCAGCAGTGAATTGGCTAGCGGGGCCCACAATGAGCAGTACTTC,CASSELASGAHNEQYF
.,TRBJ1-2,.,TRBV3-1,TGTGCCAGCAGCCCGCTTACGGGACTTGGAGGCTACACCTTC,CASSPLTGLGGYTF
.,TRBJ2-2,.,TRBV4-2,TGTGCCAGCAGCGAAGACCAGTCCAGGACAATGAACACCGGGGAGCTGTTTTTT,CASSEDQSRTMNTGELFF